The clone carrying this T cell receptor beta chain was seen more than once but under ten times. Method: immunoSEQ multiplex PCR; TCRdb's copy keeps in-frame clones and lacks some. The table includes roughly 9,100 clones, less than 75% detected once. Losses at the gene ends were 5 bases for V and 1 base for J; bases not matched to a gene: 3. Germline CDR1 is MNHEY and CDR2 is SMNVEV (reference sequence). The CDR3 sequence is 14 residues long. The record originates from a study of tumour-infiltrating T cells in Burkitt lymphoma. This sequence originates from a human donor with diffuse large B-cell lymphoma. The specimen was tumor tissue. The rearrangement uses TRBV27 and TRBJ2-7, with 9 bases aligning to TRBD1. The CDR3: CASSHGTGSYEQYF. Here the CDR3 DNA reads TGTGCCAGCAGTCATGGGACAGGGTCCTACGAGCAGTACTTC.